This TCR beta chain was sequenced during a study of T cell changes during pregnancy in multiple sclerosis. The table came from immunoSEQ multiplex PCR; TCRdb's copy has only in-frame clones and leaves some out. The sample gives 56,000 or so clones, approximately 89% of which show up once; more than 1.5% is in the top ten. The CDR3 sequence is 12 residues long. Per germline, CDR1 SGHAT and CDR2 FQNNGV. Between the trimmed V and J ends, which lost 3 bases and 8 bases, there was a span of 9 bases. The rearrangement joins TRBV11-2 to TRBJ2-3; the D gene is possibly TRBD2 (6 bases). The TCR originated in a female donor with multiple sclerosis, enrolled in a pregnancy study. Source: peripheral blood, taken after pregnancy. This CDR3 reads CASSFWTTTQYF. The CDR3 nucleotides read TGTGCCAGCAGCTTTTGGACTACTACGCAGTATTTT.